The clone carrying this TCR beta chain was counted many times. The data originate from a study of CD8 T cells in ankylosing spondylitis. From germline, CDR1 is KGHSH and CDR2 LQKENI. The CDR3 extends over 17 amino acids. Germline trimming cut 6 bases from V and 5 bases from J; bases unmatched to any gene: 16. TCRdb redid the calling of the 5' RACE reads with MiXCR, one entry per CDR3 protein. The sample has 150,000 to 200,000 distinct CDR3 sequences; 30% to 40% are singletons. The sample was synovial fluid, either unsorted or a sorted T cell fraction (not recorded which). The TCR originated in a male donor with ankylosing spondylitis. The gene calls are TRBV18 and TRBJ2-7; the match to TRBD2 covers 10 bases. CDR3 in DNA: TGTGCCAGCTCCCCCGAAACTAGCGGGATGAGGAGGCACGAGCAGTACTTC. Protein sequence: CASSPETSGMRRHEQYF. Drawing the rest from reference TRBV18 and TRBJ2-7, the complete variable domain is NAGVMQNPRHLVRRRGQEARLRCSPMKGHSHVYWYRQLPEEGLKFMVYLQKENIIDESGMPKERFSAEFPKEGPSILRIQQVVRGDSAAYFCASSPETSGMRRHEQYFGPGTRLTVT.